The 16 T cell receptor beta chains below were found in one sample sequenced in a study of shared clonotypes between healthy human individuals. CD8 cells classed as naive were CD45RO-negative and positively selected for CCR7, excluding terminally differentiated effector memory CD45RA+ cells. Assay: immunoSEQ multiplex PCR; the TCRdb copy retains only in-frame clones and omits some. There are about 1,800,000 clones in the sample; approximately 94% occur only once, and 0.95% to 1.5% lies in the top ten. Sequenced: naive CD8+ T cells sorted from blood. The source is a man between 18 and 35 years old in good health.

The rearrangement joins TRBV5-6 to TRBJ2-1; D is undetermined. V lost 0 bases, J lost 5 bases, and 3 bases lay in between. CDR1 is SGHDT, CDR2 YYEEEE, per germline. This CDR3 is 12 amino acids long. The CDR3 reads CASSLDDNEQFF. CDR3 bases: TGTGCCAGCAGCTTGGACGACAATGAGCAGTTCTTC.

Turning to this clone: This sample includes further DNA sequences coding for the same CDR3. The V and J genes are TRBV4-1 and TRBJ1-1, with D possibly matching TRBD1 (6 bases). Germline CDR1 reads MGHRA; CDR2 reads YSYEKL. The V gene lost 2 bases and the J gene lost 2 bases, with 9 bases spanning the gap. This CDR3 has 14 residues. The CDR3 spells CASSQRGANTEAFF. The DNA for the CDR3 is TGCGCCAGCAGCCAACGGGGGGCTAACACTGAAGCTTTCTTT.

Points on this clone: The junction differs from germline at one of its ends, possibly a read error. The V call is TRBV5-1, the J call TRBJ2-1; TRBD1 matches 10 bases. Germline V gives CDR1 SGHRS, CDR2 YFSETQ. CDR3 length: 17 amino acids. The CDR3 DNA reads as TGCGCCAGCAACTTGGGAAACCGGGACAGGGGTATTAATGAGCAGTTCTTC. Translated, it gives CASNLGNRDRGINEQFF. The variable domain in full, with the rest retrieved from reference TRBV5-1 and TRBJ2-1, is KAGVTQTPRYLIKTRGQQVTLSCSPISGHRSVSWYQQTPGQGLQFLFEYFSETQRNKGNFPGRFSGRQFSNSRSEMNVSTLELGDSALYLCASNLGNRDRGINEQFFGPGTRLTVL.

V gene TRBV19 combines with J gene TRBJ1-4, with TRBD1 matching over 9 bases. Germline CDR1 reads LNHDA; CDR2 reads SQIVND (reference sequence). This CDR3 is 11 amino acids long. The CDR3 region has the DNA TGTGCGACGGGTACGGGACAGGGTCTGTTTTTT. Protein: CATGTGQGLFF.

J is TRBJ1-2 and V is TRBV29-1, with unresolved D. Germline CDR1 SQVTM, CDR2 ANQGSEA. The V and J ends lost 3 bases and 4 bases respectively, with 12 bases between them. This CDR3 spans 13 amino acids. In nucleotides, the CDR3 is TGCAGCGTTGACAGTACAAACGTCTATGGCTACACCTTC. Protein product: CSVDSTNVYGYTF.

The genes are TRBV29-1 and TRBJ2-3, with unresolved D. V lost 0 bases to trimming and J lost 0 bases, with 10 bases between them. Germline V CDR1 and CDR2: SQVTM, ANQGSEA. The CDR3 spans 15 residues. In DNA form, the CDR3 reads TGCAGCGTTGAAGATCCGGAGTCTAGCACAGATACGCAGTATTTT. The encoded protein is CSVEDPESSTDTQYF.

The V and J genes are TRBV27 and TRBJ2-5; D not certain. V lost 8 bases to trimming and J lost 2 bases, with 0 bases between them. The CDR3 runs to 9 residues. Looked up from germline, CDR1 is MNHEY and CDR2 is SMNVEV (reference sequence). The CDR3 is CASQETQYF. CDR3 bases: TGTGCCAGCCAAGAGACCCAGTACTTC.

The rearrangement links TRBV7-9 to TRBJ2-1; no reliable D call. Germline CDR1 is SEHNR and CDR2 is FQNEAQ (reference sequence). V dropped 1 base and J dropped 4 bases, with 8 bases sitting between them. There are 14 residues in the CDR3. The CDR3 DNA reads as TGTGCCAGCAGCTTAGACTGGGGTTACAATGAGCAGTTCTTC. It translates to CASSLDWGYNEQFF.

The V gene is TRBV7-9, the J gene TRBJ2-7; D call uncertain. The CDR3 runs to 14 residues. Trimming removed 7 bases from V and 3 bases from J, with 16 bases in between. Germline V CDR1 and CDR2: SEHNR, FQNEAQ (reference sequence). For the CDR3, the DNA is TGTGCCAGCATCGGTGCGGACGGATTCTACGAGCAGTACTTC. It translates to CASIGADGFYEQYF. Full variable domain (remainder filled in from reference TRBV7-9 and TRBJ2-7): DTGVSQNPRHKITKRGQNVTFRCDPISEHNRLYWYRQTLGQGPEFLTYFQNEAQLEKSRLLSDRFSAERPKGSFSTLEIQRTEQGDSAMYLCASIGADGFYEQYFGPGTRLTVT.

This sequence joins TRBV6-5 and TRBJ2-5; D is perhaps TRBD1 or TRBD2 (5 bases each). Germline CDR1 is MNHEY and CDR2 is SVGAGI. The CDR3 length is 14 residues. Trimming stripped 2 bases from V and 3 bases from J, with 10 bases between. In DNA form, the CDR3 reads TGTGCCAGCAGTTACGTTGGGGGTAAAGAGACCCAGTACTTC. Protein sequence: CASSYVGGKETQYF.

The V gene is TRBV7-8, the J gene TRBJ1-1; 10 bases align to TRBD1. V gave up 5 bases and J gave up 3 bases; unmatched junction bases: 15. Per germline, CDR1 SGHVS and CDR2 FQNEAQ. This CDR3 has 18 residues. In DNA, the CDR3 is TGTGCCAGCAGCCCATCGACAGGGGGCGCGAAGGAAGACACTGAAGCTTTCTTT. This translates into CASSPSTGGAKEDTEAFF.

This clone was seen more than once but under ten times. The V call is TRBV2, the J call TRBJ1-5; D not certain. CDR3 length equals 14 residues. The V end was cut by 2 bases, the J end by 5 bases, with 10 bases between. Per germline, CDR1 SNHLY and CDR2 FYNNEI. The CDR3 bases are TGTGCCAGCAGTGAAATCTTCTGGGATCAGCCCCAGCATTTT. Translating it yields CASSEIFWDQPQHF.

The chain links TRBV15 to TRBJ2-7; 7 bases agree with TRBD1. Losses at the gene ends were 9 bases for V and 1 base for J; bases not matched to a gene: 6. The CDR3 contains 13 residues. CDR1 and CDR2 (germline): LNHNV, YYDKDF (reference sequence). This CDR3 reads CATGTVTSYEQYF. CDR3 bases: TGTGCCACGGGGACAGTGACTTCCTACGAGCAGTACTTC.

V usage is TRBV19 and J usage is TRBJ1-5; D is undetermined. Deletions cut 7 bases from V and 0 bases from J, with 13 bases between. This CDR3 is built from 15 residues. CDR1 is LNHDA, CDR2 SQIVND, per germline (reference sequence). The CDR3 DNA sequence: TGTGCCAGTACCCAGGTTGAGTATAGCAATCAGCCCCAGCATTTT. It specifies CASTQVEYSNQPQHF.

This clone was observed a single time. The genes are TRBV11-2 and TRBJ2-1, with D perhaps matching TRBD2 (7 bases). Germline V lookup: CDR1 SGHAT, CDR2 FQNNGV. There are 15 residues in the CDR3. Trimming took 5 bases from V and 16 from J, leaving 27 bases between them. Here the CDR3 DNA reads TGTGCCAGCAGCCATACCCGCCCGGGGGGCGGGGATGTTTTCTTC. It yields the protein CASSHTRPGGGDVFF.

The genes are TRBV29-1 and TRBJ1-2, with D possibly TRBD1 on 5 matching bases. V was shortened by 4 bases and J by 0 bases, with 12 bases between the two germline ends. CDR3 length: 14 residues. Germline V CDR1 and CDR2: SQVTM, ANQGSEA. This chain's CDR3 is CSVVSGPPNYGYTF. In DNA form, the CDR3 reads TGCAGCGTTGTGTCAGGGCCTCCTAACTATGGCTACACCTTC.